A single count supports the clone carrying this TCR beta chain. Its specificity is unknown. This CDR3 has 14 residues. V was cut by 4 bases and J by 1 base, with 10 bases left in between. Germline CDR1 KGHSH, CDR2 LQKENI. The data were obtained in a study of cytomegalovirus exposure and HLA in healthy donors. Study-level results: TCR beta chain V- and J-gene trimming was linked, in a later analysis, to a missense variant in DCLRE1C. For most TCR beta V segments, an earlier analysis put the productive rate at about 87% or about 30% of the time.

PCR used 60 Vbeta primers and 13 Jbeta primers. The repertoire was sequenced with immunoSEQ multiplex PCR; TCRdb's copy has only in-frame clones and lacks some. This table holds roughly 100,000 clones, less than 80% found once. The chain is built from TRBV18 and TRBJ1-1; the D gene is possibly TRBD1 (5 bases). Sequenced sample: PBMCs. This clonotype originated in a man in his 60s in good health and CMV-seronegative. Here the CDR3 DNA reads TGTGCCAGCTCACGATCTCAGGGGAACACTGAAGCTTTCTTT. It is translated as CASSRSQGNTEAFF. Looking up the rest from reference TRBV18 and TRBJ1-1 gives the full variable domain: NAGVMQNPRHLVRRRGQEARLRCSPMKGHSHVYWYRQLPEEGLKFMVYLQKENIIDESGMPKERFSAEFPKEGPSILRIQQVVRGDSAAYFCASSRSQGNTEAFFGQGTRLTVV.